This T cell receptor (beta chain) was sequenced in a study of T cell responses to AZD1222 COVID-19 vaccine. Assay used: immunoSEQ multiplex PCR; TCRdb lists only in-frame clones, some missing. The sample has some 170,000 clones, approximately 94% seen once; the top ten hold approximately 4.8%. With 3 bases removed from V and 4 bases from J, the gap between germline ends came to 15 bases. The CDR3 runs 15 residues. Germline CDR1 SGHTA, CDR2 FQGNSA. The input for sequencing was peripheral blood, taken 28 days after the second AZD1222 dose. The source of this sequence is an adult who received the AZD1222 COVID-19 vaccine. This sequence joins TRBV7-2 and TRBJ1-2; maybe TRBD1 (6 bases). CDR3 sequence (DNA): TGTGCCAGCAGCTTTCAGGGAGGGGGAAGCTATGGCTACACCTTC. This translates into CASSFQGGGSYGYTF. The variable domain in full, completed from reference TRBV7-2 and TRBJ1-2, reads GAGVSQSPSNKVTEKGKDVELRCDPISGHTALYWYRQSLGQGLEFLIYFQGNSAPDKSGLPSDRFSAERTGGSVSTLTIQRTQQEDSAVYLCASSFQGGGSYGYTFGSGTRLTVV.